This T cell receptor (beta chain) was captured in a study of CD8+ T cells in alopecia areata. Sequencing relied on a cDNA template that was reverse transcribed from extracted RNA. This table comes from immunoSEQ multiplex PCR, and its TCRdb copy is limited to in-frame clones, with some not included. The sample carries around 100,000 clones, about 71% recorded once. V dropped 2 bases and J dropped 7 bases, with 21 bases sitting between them. Germline CDR1 reads MNHEY; CDR2 reads SVGAGI. CDR3 length: 16 amino acids. Notes on the study in general: During tofacitinib treatment, many expanded lesional clones remained in scalp and blood.

Specified treatment: oral pan-JAK inhibitor, 5-10 mg twice daily. This clone was detected once. The antigen remains unidentified. The sample here was CD8+ T cells sorted from blood, taken around week 44, from a patient treated with tofacitinib. The clonotype was recovered from a human donor with alopecia areata. The rearrangement links TRBV6-5 to TRBJ2-7; D is tentatively TRBD1 or TRBD2 (6 bases each). CDR3 region: CASSYDGGGPLGEQYF. The CDR3 DNA follows: TGTGCCAGCAGTTACGACGGAGGGGGGCCTCTGGGGGAGCAGTACTTC.